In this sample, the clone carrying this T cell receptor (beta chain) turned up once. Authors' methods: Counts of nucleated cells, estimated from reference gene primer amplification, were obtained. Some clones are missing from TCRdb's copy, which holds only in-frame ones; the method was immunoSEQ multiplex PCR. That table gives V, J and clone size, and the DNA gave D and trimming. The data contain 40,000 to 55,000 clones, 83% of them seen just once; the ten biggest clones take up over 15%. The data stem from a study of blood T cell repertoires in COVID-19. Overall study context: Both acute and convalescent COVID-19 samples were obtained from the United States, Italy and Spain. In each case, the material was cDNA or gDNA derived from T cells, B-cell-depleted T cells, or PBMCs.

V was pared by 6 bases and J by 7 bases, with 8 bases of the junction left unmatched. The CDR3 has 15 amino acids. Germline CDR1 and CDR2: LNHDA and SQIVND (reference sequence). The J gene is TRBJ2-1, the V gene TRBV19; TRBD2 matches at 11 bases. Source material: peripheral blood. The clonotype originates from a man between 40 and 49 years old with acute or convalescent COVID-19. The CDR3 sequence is CASRLAGAGWNEQFF. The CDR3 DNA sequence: TGTGCCAGTAGACTAGCGGGAGCGGGTTGGAATGAGCAGTTCTTC.